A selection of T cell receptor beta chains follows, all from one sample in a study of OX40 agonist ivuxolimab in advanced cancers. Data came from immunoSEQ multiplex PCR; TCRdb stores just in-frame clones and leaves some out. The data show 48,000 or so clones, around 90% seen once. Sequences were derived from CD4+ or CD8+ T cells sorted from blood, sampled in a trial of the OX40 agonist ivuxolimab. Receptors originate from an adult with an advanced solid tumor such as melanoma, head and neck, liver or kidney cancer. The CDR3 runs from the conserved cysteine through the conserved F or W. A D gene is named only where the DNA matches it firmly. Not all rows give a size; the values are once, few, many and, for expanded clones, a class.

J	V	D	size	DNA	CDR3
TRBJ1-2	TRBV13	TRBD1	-	TGTGCCAGCATCCCCGGGACAGGACCCGGTCGTGGCTACACCTTC	CASIPGTGPGRGYTF
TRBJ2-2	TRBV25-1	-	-	TGTGCCAGCAGTGGCTATGGGACCGGGGAGCTGTTTTTT	CASSGYGTGELFF
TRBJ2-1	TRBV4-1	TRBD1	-	TGCGCCAGCAGCCTGGACAGGGGCTCCTACAATGAGCAGTTCTTC	CASSLDRGSYNEQFF
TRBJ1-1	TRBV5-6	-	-	TGTGCCAGCAGCGAGACAGGCTTGAACACTGAAGCTTTCTTT	CASSETGLNTEAFF
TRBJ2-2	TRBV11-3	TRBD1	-	TGTGCCAGCAGCGGGGACAGCACCGGGGAGCTGTTTTTT	CASSGDSTGELFF
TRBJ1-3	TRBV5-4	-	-	TGTGCCAGCAGCTTAGATTACTCTGGAAACACCATATATTTT	CASSLDYSGNTIYF
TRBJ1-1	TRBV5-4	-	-	TGTGCCAGCAGCTACAATCAGAACACTGAAGCTTTCTTT	CASSYNQNTEAFF
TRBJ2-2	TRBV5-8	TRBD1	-	TGTGCCAGTCAGGGACAGGGGAACACCGGGGAGCTGTTTTTT	CASQGQGNTGELFF
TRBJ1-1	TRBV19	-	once	TGTGCCAGTATCCCGTCCGGTCGGGGGAACACTGAAGCTTTCTTT	CASIPSGRGNTEAFF
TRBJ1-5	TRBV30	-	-	TGTGCCTGGAGTGACGGGAGCAATCAGCCCCAGCATTTT	CAWSDGSNQPQHF
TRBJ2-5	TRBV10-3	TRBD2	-	TGTGCCATCAGTGGGGGGACTAGCGGGATAGAGACCCAGTACTTC	CAISGGTSGIETQYF
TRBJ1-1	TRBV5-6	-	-	TGTGCCAGCAGCTCCTCCGAACGGTGGACTGAAGCTTTCTTT	CASSSSERWTEAFF
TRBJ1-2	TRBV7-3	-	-	TGTGCCAGCAGCTTAAAACGGATCAATAACTATGGCTACACCTTC	CASSLKRINNYGYTF
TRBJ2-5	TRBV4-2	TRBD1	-	TGTGCCAGCAGCACCTGGACAGGGGAAGAGACCCAGTACTTC	CASSTWTGEETQYF
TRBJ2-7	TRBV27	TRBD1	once	TGTGCCAGCAGCCGGGACAGTACCTACGAGCAGTACTTC	CASSRDSTYEQYF
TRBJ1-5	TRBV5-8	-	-	TGTGCCAGCAGCGTGGGGACAACCAGCAATCAGCCCCAGCATTTT	CASSVGTTSNQPQHF
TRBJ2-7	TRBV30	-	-	TGTGCCTGGAGGGGTGGCAGGGGATACGAGCAGTACTTC	CAWRGGRGYEQYF
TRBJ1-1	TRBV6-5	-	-	TGTGCCAGCAGTTTCAGGGGAGGAACTGAAGCTTTCTTT	CASSFRGGTEAFF
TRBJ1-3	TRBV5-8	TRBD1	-	TGTGCCAGCAGCCTGACAGGGGCTGGAAACACCATATATTTT	CASSLTGAGNTIYF
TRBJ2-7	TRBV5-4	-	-	TGTGCCAGCAGCTTTGGCCCAGGGGCAGGGGAGCAGTACTTC	CASSFGPGAGEQYF
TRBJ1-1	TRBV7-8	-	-	TGTGCCAGCAGCTTAACGGGGGCCCGAAGCACTGAAGCTTTCTTT	CASSLTGARSTEAFF
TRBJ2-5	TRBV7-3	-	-	TGTGCCAGCAGCTTAACTGGGAGCCAAGAGACCCAGTACTTC	CASSLTGSQETQYF
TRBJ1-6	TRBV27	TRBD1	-	TGTGCCAGCAGTTCGGGACAGGGCTATTCACCCCTCCACTTT	CASSSGQGYSPLHF
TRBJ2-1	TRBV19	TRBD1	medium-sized	TGTGCCAGTACCGACAGGGGATCCTACAATGAGCAGTTCTTC	CASTDRGSYNEQFF
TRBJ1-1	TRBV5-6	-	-	TGTGCCAGCAGCTTATTAAGGGAGACGAACACTGAAGCTTTCTTT	CASSLLRETNTEAFF
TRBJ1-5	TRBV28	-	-	TGTGCCAGCAGTTTATCCAGGGGTAGCAATCAGCCCCAGCATTTT	CASSLSRGSNQPQHF
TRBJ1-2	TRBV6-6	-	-	TGTGCCAGCAGTAGCAACACCTTC	CASSSNTF
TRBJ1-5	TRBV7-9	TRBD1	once	TGTGCCAGCAGCTTCGGGACAGGGATAGATCAGCCCCAGCATTTT	CASSFGTGIDQPQHF
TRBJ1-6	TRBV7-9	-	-	TGTGCCAGCAGTCAGAACCGGGACATAGCGCTTAATTCACCCCTCCACTTT	CASSQNRDIALNSPLHF
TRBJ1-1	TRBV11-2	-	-	TGTGCCAGCAGCTTGCTGGCGAGCACTGAAGCTTTCTTT	CASSLLASTEAFF